The following is a TCR beta chain sequence with its context. Its antigen is unknown. This specimen belongs to a study of cytomegalovirus exposure and HLA in healthy donors. In the study overall: Within the Caucasian-associated ancestry cluster were more than 75% of the approximately 400 genotyped donors.

This CDR3 is built from 12 residues. Germline V gene data show CDR1 as SGHNT and CDR2 as YYREEE (reference sequence). Trimming shortened V by 3 bases and J by 7 bases, and 11 bases separated the two germline ends. Broader study findings: According to a later analysis, most TCR beta chains associated with CMV appeared HLA-restricted. The productive fraction for most TCR beta V segments was about 87% or about 30% in an earlier analysis.

PCR amplification relied on 60 Vbeta primers (plus 13 Jbeta primers). Profiling relied on immunoSEQ multiplex PCR, and the TCRdb table lists in-frame clones only, not all of them. The sample contains some 160,000 clones, about 84% of which appear only once. This chain connects TRBV5-4 to TRBJ2-7; unclear D gene. The sample was PBMCs. This sequence originates from a man aged 45 to 65 in good health and CMV-seropositive. CDR3 nucleotide sequence: TGTGCCAGCAGCTCCGGAGTCCTAGAGCAGTACTTC. It yields the protein CASSSGVLEQYF.